This record looks at one T cell receptor (beta chain) sequence and its context. This specimen belongs to a study of blood T cell repertoires in COVID-19. As for the study in general: Acute and convalescent COVID-19 specimens originated in the United States, Italy and Spain. PBMCs, B-cell-depleted T cells, or T cells provided the cDNA or gDNA that made up the material.

Germline-derived CDR1 and CDR2 are MGHRA and YSYEKL. This CDR3 spans 15 amino acids. The trim removed 0 bases at V and 8 bases at J, leaving 4 bases unmatched. Authors' processing steps: Amplification from reference gene primers served as the basis for estimated nucleated cell counts. Only in-frame clones appear in the TCRdb table, and some are missing; sequencing was by immunoSEQ multiplex PCR. V, J and clone size reflect that table, while D and trimming were determined from the DNA. The sample lists 29,000 or so clones, 80% to 85% occurring once. This receptor was obtained from an elderly man with active COVID-19. The chain couples TRBV4-1 to TRBJ2-6; 7 bases map to TRBD2. Source material: peripheral blood. The CDR3 here is CASSQEGRVSNVLTF. In nucleotides, the CDR3 is TGCGCCAGCAGCCAAGAGGGGAGGGTCTCCAACGTCCTGACTTTC.